This TCR beta chain was profiled in a study of blood T cell repertoires in COVID-19. Study background: T cells, B-cell-depleted T cells, or PBMCs supplied cDNA or gDNA.

Trimming at V came to 4 bases and at J to 11 bases, leaving 8 bases not matched to a gene. This CDR3 has 13 amino acids. Germline CDR1 and CDR2: SGHAT and FQNNGV. Per the study methods: Estimation of nucleated cell counts was performed using reference gene primer amplification. This table comes from immunoSEQ multiplex PCR, and its TCRdb copy is limited to in-frame clones, with some not included. V, J and clone size derive from that table, while D and trimming were established from the DNA sequence. The profile shows approximately 300,000 clones, roughly 89% of them singletons. This TCR came from a middle-aged man with acute or convalescent COVID-19. This chain links TRBV11-2 with TRBJ1-1; 9 nucleotides match TRBD1. The sample was peripheral blood. The CDR3, as DNA: TGTGCCAGCAGCTCTCCCGGGACAGGGTGGGCTTTCTTT. Amino acids: CASSSPGTGWAFF.